This T cell receptor beta chain was recorded in a study of blood T cell repertoires in COVID-19. Study overall: Acute-phase and convalescent COVID-19 samples originated in the United States, Italy and Spain. Sample material is recorded as cDNA or gDNA derived from T cells, B-cell-depleted T cells, or PBMCs.

Original data processing: Amplification with reference gene primers provided the estimates of nucleated cell counts. Here immunoSEQ multiplex PCR was the method, and the copy in TCRdb shows in-frame clones only, minus some. The V and J calls and clone size were taken over from that table, and D and trimming were inferred from the DNA. The table records 63,000 or so clones, around 82% of them present only once. V lost 3 bases to trimming and J lost 6 bases; unmatched junction nucleotides: 0. In germline, CDR1 is SGHTA, CDR2 FQGNSA. The CDR3 has 13 residues. The sequence came from an older man with active COVID-19. The sample consisted of peripheral blood. This chain links TRBV7-2 with TRBJ2-3, with 10 bases fitting TRBD1. The DNA for the CDR3 is TGTGCCAGCAGCTTGGACAGGGGGGATACGCAGTATTTT. Its protein product is CASSLDRGDTQYF.